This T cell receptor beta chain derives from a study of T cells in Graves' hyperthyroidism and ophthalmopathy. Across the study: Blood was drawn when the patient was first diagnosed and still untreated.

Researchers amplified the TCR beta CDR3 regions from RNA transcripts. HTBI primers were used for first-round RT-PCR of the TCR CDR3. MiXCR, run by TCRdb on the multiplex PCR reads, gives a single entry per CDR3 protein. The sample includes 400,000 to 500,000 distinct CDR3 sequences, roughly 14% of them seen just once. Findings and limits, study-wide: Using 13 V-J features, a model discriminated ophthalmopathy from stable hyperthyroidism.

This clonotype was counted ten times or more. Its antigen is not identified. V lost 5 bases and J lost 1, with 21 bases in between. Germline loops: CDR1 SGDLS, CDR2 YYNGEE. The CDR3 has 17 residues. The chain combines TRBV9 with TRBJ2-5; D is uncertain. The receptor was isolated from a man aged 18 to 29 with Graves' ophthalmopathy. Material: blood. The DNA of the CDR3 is TGTGCCAGCAGTAAGGGCTTACTCGACCAGTTCCAAGAGACCCAGTACTTC. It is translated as CASSKGLLDQFQETQYF.